This T cell receptor beta chain was found in a study of cytomegalovirus exposure and HLA in healthy donors. This clone was seen once. Trimming stripped 5 bases from V and 4 bases from J, with 5 bases between. CDR3 length: 11 residues. Germline CDR1 reads SNHLY; CDR2 reads FYNNEI. This table comes from immunoSEQ multiplex PCR, and its TCRdb copy is limited to in-frame clones, with some not included. The sample records under 150,000 clones, over 85% being singletons. The sample was PBMCs. The chain has TRBV2 and TRBJ2-5; D uncertain. The TCR comes from a woman younger than 35 in good health and CMV-seronegative. CDR3 loop: CASSPRETQYF. The DNA of the CDR3 is TGTGCCAGCAGTCCCAGAGAGACCCAGTACTTC.